These T cell receptor beta chains were read from a single sample in a study of early T cells in non-severe SARS-CoV-2 infection. TCRdb analysed the 5' RACE reads with MiXCR anew, one entry per CDR3 protein. The table lists some 59,000 distinct CDR3 sequences, roughly a tenth of them singletons. Sequencing was performed on whole blood. All receptors come from an adult who was a healthcare worker with PCR-confirmed SARS-CoV-2 infection or an uninfected control (not recorded which). The CDR3 runs from the conserved cysteine through the conserved F or W. D genes are given only for firm matches. Clone size appears in some rows only: once, few, many, or a class for an expanded clone.

clone size: .
D gene: .
J gene: TRBJ2-7
V gene: TRBV5-1
CDR3 DNA: TGCGCCAGCAGCTTGGAAGGGTTGCAGGAGCAGTACTTC
CDR3 protein: CASSLEGLQEQYF

clone size: .
D gene: .
J gene: TRBJ2-3
V gene: TRBV9
CDR3 DNA: TGTGCCAGCAGCGTGGCGGACAGACTCCTAGAAAATACGCAGTATTTT
CDR3 protein: CASSVADRLLENTQYF

clone size: few
D gene: .
J gene: TRBJ1-3
V gene: TRBV29-1
CDR3 DNA: TGCAGCGTGACCGGCCCTTCGGGAAACACCATATATTTT
CDR3 protein: CSVTGPSGNTIYF

clone size: .
D gene: .
J gene: TRBJ1-2
V gene: TRBV2
CDR3 DNA: TGTGCCAGCAGTCCTGGGACCTTCTATGGCTACACCTTC
CDR3 protein: CASSPGTFYGYTF

clone size: many
D gene: .
J gene: TRBJ1-1
V gene: TRBV3-1
CDR3 DNA: TGTGCCAGCAGCCAGAACAGGGAAACTGAAGCTTTCTTT
CDR3 protein: CASSQNRETEAFF

clone size: .
D gene: .
J gene: TRBJ2-2
V gene: TRBV12-3/TRBV12-4
CDR3 DNA: TGTGCCAGCAGTTTAACAGGGTCGGTCGGGGAGCTGTTTTTT
CDR3 protein: CASSLTGSVGELFF

clone size: few
D gene: TRBD1
J gene: TRBJ1-2
V gene: TRBV19
CDR3 DNA: TGTGCCAGTAGTATTATGGCCAGGGGGGAGAACTATGGCTACACCTTC
CDR3 protein: CASSIMARGENYGYTF

clone size: .
D gene: .
J gene: TRBJ2-3
V gene: TRBV20-1
CDR3 DNA: TGCAGTGCTAGGGGCGGGGCAGATACGCAGTATTTT
CDR3 protein: CSARGGADTQYF

clone size: .
D gene: TRBD1
J gene: TRBJ2-2
V gene: TRBV20-1
CDR3 DNA: TGCAGTGCTAAAAGGGACAGCTTGAACACCGGGGAGCTGTTTTTT
CDR3 protein: CSAKRDSLNTGELFF

clone size: .
D gene: TRBD1
J gene: TRBJ2-5
V gene: TRBV30
CDR3 DNA: TGTGCCTGGACGACAGGGCAAGAGACCCAGTACTTC
CDR3 protein: CAWTTGQETQYF

clone size: many
D gene: .
J gene: TRBJ2-5
V gene: TRBV18
CDR3 DNA: TGTGCCAGCTCACGGGAGCAAGAGACCCAGTACTTC
CDR3 protein: CASSREQETQYF

clone size: many
D gene: .
J gene: TRBJ1-1
V gene: TRBV3-1
CDR3 DNA: TGTGCCAGCAGCCAACTCCGGCGAGCTTTCTTT
CDR3 protein: CASSQLRRAFF

clone size: few
D gene: TRBD2
J gene: TRBJ2-1
V gene: TRBV15
CDR3 DNA: TGTGCCACCAGCAGAGAAGCGGGGGGCCTGGCGGAGCAGTTCTTC
CDR3 protein: CATSREAGGLAEQFF

clone size: many
D gene: TRBD1
J gene: TRBJ2-1
V gene: TRBV29-1
CDR3 DNA: TGCAGCGTTTCAGGGGGACACAATGAGCAGTTCTTC
CDR3 protein: CSVSGGHNEQFF

clone size: many
D gene: .
J gene: TRBJ2-1
V gene: TRBV11-2
CDR3 DNA: TGTGCCAGCAGCTTAGACGCTAGCGCAGCCAATGAGCAGTTCTTC
CDR3 protein: CASSLDASAANEQFF

clone size: few
D gene: .
J gene: TRBJ1-2
V gene: TRBV30
CDR3 DNA: TGTGCCTGGACCTCCTCCCCCCGAGGCTACACCTTC
CDR3 protein: CAWTSSPRGYTF

clone size: .
D gene: TRBD1
J gene: TRBJ1-1
V gene: TRBV29-1
CDR3 DNA: TGCAGCGCCCACAGGGGGATGAACACTGAAGCTTTCTTT
CDR3 protein: CSAHRGMNTEAFF

clone size: many
D gene: .
J gene: TRBJ1-2
V gene: TRBV6-1
CDR3 DNA: TGTGCCAGCAGTGAAAGGCGGACCAACTATGGCTACACCTTC
CDR3 protein: CASSERRTNYGYTF

clone size: many
D gene: .
J gene: TRBJ2-3
V gene: TRBV2
CDR3 DNA: TGTGCCAGCAGTGAACCTCAACTCAGCACAGATACGCAGTATTTT
CDR3 protein: CASSEPQLSTDTQYF

clone size: .
D gene: .
J gene: TRBJ1-6
V gene: TRBV12-3/TRBV12-4
CDR3 DNA: TGTGCCAGCAGCCCCCTTAATGGGTCACCCCTCCACTTT
CDR3 protein: CASSPLNGSPLHF

clone size: many
D gene: .
J gene: TRBJ1-2
V gene: TRBV7-9
CDR3 DNA: TGTGCCAGCAGCCCCGACTGGGGTAGGCATGGCTACACCTTC
CDR3 protein: CASSPDWGRHGYTF

clone size: .
D gene: .
J gene: TRBJ1-2
V gene: TRBV3-1
CDR3 DNA: TGTGCCAGCAGTGACATTTCCTATGGCTACACCTTC
CDR3 protein: CASSDISYGYTF

clone size: few
D gene: TRBD1
J gene: TRBJ2-1
V gene: TRBV29-1
CDR3 DNA: TGCAGCGTTGGGACAGGACGGTACAATGAGCAGTTCTTC
CDR3 protein: CSVGTGRYNEQFF

clone size: .
D gene: TRBD2
J gene: TRBJ2-1
V gene: TRBV7-6
CDR3 DNA: TGTGCCAGCAGCCCCAGACTAGCGGGGGATGAGCAGTTCTTC
CDR3 protein: CASSPRLAGDEQFF